One sample yielded the 18 T cell receptor beta chains listed below, sequenced in a study of blood T cell repertoires in COVID-19. Only in-frame clones appear in the TCRdb table, and some are missing; sequencing was by immunoSEQ multiplex PCR. The data show fewer than 120,000 clones, 72% seen once. The sample was peripheral blood. These receptor sequences come from a woman aged 55-70 years with acute or convalescent COVID-19.

By share of the sample, this clone is medium-sized. The gene calls are TRBV3-1 (or the pseudogene TRBV3-2) and TRBJ2-2; the D gene is possibly TRBD1 (5 bases). V was clipped by 7 bases and J by 5 bases, with 17 bases between them. This CDR3 has 15 residues. The germline gives CDR1 LGHDT, CDR2 YNNKEL (reference sequence). CDR3 nucleotide sequence: TGTGCCAGCACTTTTTTGGGGCGCCGGACCGGGGAGCTGTTTTTT. This sequence encodes CASTFLGRRTGELFF.

The rearrangement uses TRBV19 and TRBJ2-7; D call uncertain. The V end was cut by 4 bases, the J end by 3 bases, with 4 bases between. The CDR3 covers 11 residues. Germline V gives CDR1 LNHDA, CDR2 SQIVND (reference sequence). CDR3 sequence reads: CASSTHYEQYF. The CDR3 DNA follows: TGTGCCAGTAGTACCCACTACGAGCAGTACTTC.

The V and J genes are TRBV5-4 and TRBJ2-7; 7 nucleotides line up with TRBD1. Trimming removed 0 bases from V and 3 bases from J; junction bases left unmatched: 3. The CDR3 totals 14 residues. From germline, CDR1 is SGHNT and CDR2 YYREEE (reference sequence). CDR3 DNA sequence: TGTGCCAGCAGCTTGGGGACAGGAGGCTACGAGCAGTACTTC. This encodes CASSLGTGGYEQYF.

This clone showed up just a few times. The chain employs TRBV4-2 and TRBJ2-5; 8 nucleotides line up with TRBD2. The CDR3 is made up of 13 amino acids. Germline V gene data show CDR1 as LGHNA and CDR2 as YNFKEQ. J lost 5 bases, V lost 1 base, and 0 bases had no gene match. The CDR3 DNA follows: TGTGCCAGCAGCCAAGCTAGCGGGGAGACCCAGTACTTC. Translation: CASSQASGETQYF.

The chain has TRBV6-5 and TRBJ2-2, with 7 nucleotides matching TRBD1. The CDR3 has 14 amino acids. Per germline, CDR1 MNHEY and CDR2 SVGAGI. V lost 6 bases, J lost 5 bases, and 6 bases stayed unmatched. The CDR3, as DNA: TGTGCCAGCAGGAGGGACAGAGAGACCGGGGAGCTGTTTTTT. Its translation: CASRRDRETGELFF.

The chain links TRBV6-6 to TRBJ2-7; 8 bases match TRBD1. V lost 6 bases to trimming and J lost 2 bases; unmatched junction nucleotides: 6. The CDR3 is 14 amino acids. The germline V gene has CDR1 MNHNY and CDR2 SVGAGI (reference sequence). CDR3 protein: CASSQTGVPYEQYF. CDR3 DNA sequence: TGTGCCAGCAGCCAGACAGGGGTCCCCTACGAGCAGTACTTC.

In DNA, the CDR3 is TGTGCCACCAGAACAACACAGGGTTATTACAATCAGCCCCAGCATTTT. This gives the protein CATRTTQGYYNQPQHF. V and J are TRBV15 and TRBJ1-5; possibly TRBD1 for D (6 bases). The CDR3 is 16 residues long. V dropped 6 bases and J dropped 3 bases, with 18 bases sitting between them. Germline loops: CDR1 LNHNV, CDR2 YYDKDF (reference sequence).

The V gene is TRBV18, the J gene TRBJ1-1; no clear D. Between the trimmed V and J ends, which lost 4 bases and 7 bases, there was a span of 22 bases. The CDR3 spans 16 residues. Germline CDR1 and CDR2: KGHSH and LQKENI. The CDR3 loop is CASSRGQIGRRNEAFF. The CDR3 DNA is TGTGCCAGCTCACGAGGGCAAATCGGGCGGCGAAATGAAGCTTTCTTT.

The rearrangement joins TRBV6-2 or TRBV6-3 to TRBJ2-7, with no clear D. V lost 6 bases, J lost 9 bases, and 15 bases lay in between. The CDR3 runs 12 residues. The germline CDR1 and CDR2 sequences are MNHEY and SVGEGT. The CDR3 reads CASSSSEVLQYF. CDR3 in DNA: TGTGCCAGCAGCTCTTCAGAGGTCCTGCAGTACTTC.

This clone has more than one count but fewer than ten. The chain carries TRBV18 and TRBJ1-3; no clear D gene. The CDR3 consists of 15 residues. Germline V lookup: CDR1 KGHSH, CDR2 LQKENI. Deletions cut 0 bases from V and 2 bases from J, with 8 bases between. CDR3 loop: CASSPPNEPGNTIYF. CDR3 nucleotides: TGTGCCAGCTCACCACCGAACGAGCCTGGAAACACCATATATTTT.

This clone came up a few times. This chain uses TRBV6-4 with TRBJ2-1; D is possibly TRBD2 (6 bases). V lost 2 bases to trimming and J lost 3 bases, with 11 bases between them. Germline V CDR1 and CDR2: MRHNA, SNTAGT. This CDR3 comprises 15 residues. Written as DNA, the CDR3 is TGTGCCAGCAGTGACACTACTAGCCGCTACAATGAGCAGTTCTTC. Protein: CASSDTTSRYNEQFF.

The chain couples TRBV19 to TRBJ1-6; TRBD1 is a possible D gene (6 bases). Germline V gives CDR1 LNHDA, CDR2 SQIVND (reference sequence). This CDR3 spans 15 amino acids. The germline V and J ends were trimmed by 3 bases and 14 bases, with 20 bases remaining between them. As DNA, the CDR3 is TGTGCCAGTAGTATGGCGGGGGCCGCAGGATTATCCCTCCACTTT. Protein sequence: CASSMAGAAGLSLHF.

The chain is built from TRBV5-4 and TRBJ2-5, with D maybe TRBD1 (6 bases). V gave up 3 bases and J gave up 5 bases, with 14 bases separating them. The CDR3 runs 14 residues. Germline V lookup: CDR1 SGHNT, CDR2 YYREEE (reference sequence). The CDR3 DNA reads as TGTGCCAGCAGCTCCCGATTAAGGGGGGAGACCCAGTACTTC. Translating it yields CASSSRLRGETQYF.

V is TRBV19 and J is TRBJ1-3, with unresolved D. The germline CDR1 and CDR2 sequences are LNHDA and SQIVND (reference sequence). This CDR3 is built from 14 residues. V dropped 7 bases and J dropped 0 bases, with 10 bases sitting between them. CDR3: CASMSVSSGNTIYF. CDR3 coding DNA: TGTGCCAGTATGTCGGTGAGCTCTGGAAACACCATATATTTT.

In nucleotides, the CDR3 is TGTGCCAGCAGCCTACCCTATAATTCACCCCTCCACTTT. It codes for CASSLPYNSPLHF. The V call is TRBV11-2, the J call TRBJ1-6; D remains unclear. The germline CDR1 and CDR2 sequences are SGHAT and FQNNGV. V lost 5 bases and J lost 2, with 4 bases in between. This CDR3 is 13 amino acids long.

The chain combines TRBV11-2 with TRBJ1-1; no reliable D call. There are 15 residues in the CDR3. Germline CDR1 is SGHAT and CDR2 is FQNNGV. The V and J ends lost 2 bases and 4 bases respectively, with 14 bases between them. The CDR3 loop is CASSLRFESGTEAFF. Here the CDR3 DNA reads TGTGCCAGCAGCTTAAGGTTTGAGAGCGGCACTGAAGCTTTCTTT. The full variable domain, rest sourced from reference TRBV11-2 and TRBJ1-1, is EAGVAQSPRYKIIEKRQSVAFWCNPISGHATLYWYQQILGQGPKLLIQFQNNGVVDDSQLPKDRFSAERLKGVDSTLKIQPAKLEDSAVYLCASSLRFESGTEAFFGQGTRLTVV.

The chain recombines TRBV10-1 with TRBJ2-7, with D maybe TRBD2 (5 bases). Per the germline V gene, CDR1 is WNHNN and CDR2 is SYGVQD (reference sequence). V was shortened by 1 base and J by 3 bases, with 7 bases between the two germline ends. The CDR3 consists of 13 residues. The CDR3 DNA sequence: TGCGCCAGCAGTGAGTTTCGGGGCTACGAGCAGTACTTC. Amino acids: CASSEFRGYEQYF.

V usage is TRBV9 and J usage is TRBJ1-2; D perhaps matches TRBD1 (5 bases). Per germline, CDR1 SGDLS and CDR2 YYNGEE. This CDR3 has 16 residues. The germline V and J ends were trimmed by 4 bases and 0 bases, with 16 bases remaining between them. The CDR3 sequence is CASSPPRGHPNYGYTF. CDR3 bases: TGTGCCAGCAGCCCACCTAGGGGCCATCCTAACTATGGCTACACCTTC.